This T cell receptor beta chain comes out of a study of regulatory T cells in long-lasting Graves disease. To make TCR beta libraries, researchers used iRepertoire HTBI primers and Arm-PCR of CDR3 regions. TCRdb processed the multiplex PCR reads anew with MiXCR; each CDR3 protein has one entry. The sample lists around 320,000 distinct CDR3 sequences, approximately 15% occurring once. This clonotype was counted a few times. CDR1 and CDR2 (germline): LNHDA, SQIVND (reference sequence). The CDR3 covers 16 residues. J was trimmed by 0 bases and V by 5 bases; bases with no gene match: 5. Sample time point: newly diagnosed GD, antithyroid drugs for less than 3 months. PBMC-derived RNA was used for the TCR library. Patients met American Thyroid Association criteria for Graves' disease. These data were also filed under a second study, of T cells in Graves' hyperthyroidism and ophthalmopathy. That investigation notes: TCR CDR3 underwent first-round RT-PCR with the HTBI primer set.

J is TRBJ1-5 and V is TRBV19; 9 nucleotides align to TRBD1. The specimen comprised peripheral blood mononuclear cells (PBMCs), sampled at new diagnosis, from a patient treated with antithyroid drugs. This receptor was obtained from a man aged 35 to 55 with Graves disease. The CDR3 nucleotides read TGTGCCAGTAGTGCTACAGGGGGCTTTAGCAATCAGCCCCAGCATTTT. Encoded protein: CASSATGGFSNQPQHF.